One and the same sample provided the 9 T cell receptor beta chains below, sequenced in a study of T-cell memory formation after mild COVID-19 (dated by TCRdb to 2020 to 2022). The method was 5' RACE. The sample was run on an Illumina NovaSeq 6000. The public reads were quality trimmed at Q25 with fastp and then assembled into clones with MiXCR by TCRdb, keeping productive beta chains. For every CDR3 protein sequence, its rows merge into one entry that carries the most common genes and DNA. This sample has under 600,000 distinct CDR3 sequences in its table, and about 20% of those were observed once. The top ten hold 7.5% to 9.5% of the sample. Input material: PBMCs or a T cell subset sorted from them (not recorded which). Receptors originate from an adult woman who had mild COVID-19 (a few samples of this study predate the infection). The sample titles of this study are shuffled in the database, so cell type and time point are left out; the donor was told from shared clones.

By share, this clonotype ranks as medium-sized. CDR3: CASSLGLGGNEQFF. Here the CDR3 DNA reads TGTGCCAGCAGCTTAGGACTAGGTGGGAATGAGCAGTTCTTC. The gene calls are TRBV7-8 and TRBJ2-1, with D possibly TRBD2 on 6 matching bases. The CDR3 extends over 14 amino acids. V lost 1 base and J 7 bases, leaving 11 bases between the germline ends. Germline values: CDR1 SGHVS, CDR2 FQNEAQ.

This rearrangement joins TRBV7-3 to TRBJ2-2; no firm D call. From germline, CDR1 is SGHTA and CDR2 FQGTGA. The CDR3 runs to 13 residues. Trimming removed 5 bases from V and 6 bases from J, with 10 bases in between. Here the CDR3 DNA reads TGTGCCAGCAGCCTAAGATGGGCCGGGGAGCTGTTTTTT. It yields the protein CASSLRWAGELFF. The full variable domain, in which reference TRBV7-3 and TRBJ2-2 provide the parts outside the CDR3, is GAGVSQTPSNKVTEKGKYVELRCDPISGHTALYWYRQSLGQGPEFLIYFQGTGAADDSGLPNDRFFAVRPEGSVSTLKIQRTERGDSAVYLCASSLRWAGELFFGEGSRLTVL.

The CDR3: CASTLGGWSGNTIYF. CDR3 DNA sequence: TGTGCCAGCACCCTGGGGGGCTGGTCTGGAAACACCATATATTTT. This chain joins TRBV27 and TRBJ1-3, with D possibly being TRBD1 (6 bases). Germline CDR1 MNHEY, CDR2 SMNVEV (reference sequence). The CDR3 contains 15 residues. The V gene lost 7 bases and the J gene lost 1 base, with 14 bases spanning the gap.

V is TRBV4-1 and J is TRBJ2-3, with TRBD2 as a possible D gene (7 bases). CDR1 and CDR2 from the germline V gene are MGHRA and YSYEKL. The CDR3 is 18 amino acids. V was clipped by 5 bases and J by 0 bases, with 21 bases between them. The CDR3: CASSGEGGDSSSTDTQYF. DNA of the CDR3: TGCGCCAGCAGCGGAGAAGGGGGGGACTCCTCTAGCACAGATACGCAGTATTTT.

This clonotype has a handful of counts. The chain carries TRBV7-9 and TRBJ1-1; no firm D call. V shed 0 bases and J shed 6 bases, with 14 bases lying between them. Germline V gives CDR1 SEHNR, CDR2 FQNEAQ (reference sequence). The CDR3 contains 15 residues. CDR3 coding DNA: TGTGCCAGCAGCTTAGCTCTACTAGAAGGCGCTGAAGCTTTCTTT. It encodes CASSLALLEGAEAFF.

The sample holds a few counts of this clonotype. V usage is TRBV10-3 and J usage is TRBJ2-3; 8 bases are shared with TRBD2. Germline CDR1 reads ENHRY; CDR2 reads SYGVKD. Losses at the gene ends were 2 bases for V and 5 bases for J; bases not matched to a gene: 9. This CDR3 comprises 16 residues. Here the CDR3 DNA reads TGTGCCATCAGTGAGCCTCGCGGGGGGCCCTTAGATACGCAGTATTTT. Translation gives CAISEPRGGPLDTQYF.

This chain joins TRBV6-5 and TRBJ2-7; TRBD2 agrees at 7 bases. This CDR3 contains 15 residues. The junction had 15 bases not matched to a gene; V was cut back by 6 bases and J by 7 bases. Germline loops: CDR1 MNHEY, CDR2 SVGAGI. This CDR3 reads CASSPLVGLGGEQYF. The CDR3 DNA reads TGTGCCAGCAGCCCCTTGGTAGGGTTGGGGGGGGAGCAGTACTTC.

This clonotype was picked up a small number of times. The chain combines TRBV9 with TRBJ2-1; 9 bases agree with TRBD2. CDR1 SGDLS and CDR2 YYNGEE come from the germline V gene. The V and J ends lost 4 bases and 0 bases, in that order; junction bases with no gene match: 8. This CDR3 has 17 amino acids. CDR3 sequence: CASSSPAGGLSYNEQFF. DNA of the CDR3: TGTGCCAGCAGCTCACCAGCGGGGGGCCTCTCCTACAATGAGCAGTTCTTC.

This clonotype showed up just a few times. The chain has TRBV12-3 or TRBV12-4 and TRBJ2-1; D is unresolved. V gave up 1 base and J gave up 0 bases, with 7 bases separating them. The CDR3 covers 15 residues. The CDR3: CASSLVVGSYNEQFF. The CDR3 DNA follows: TGTGCCAGCAGTTTAGTAGTAGGCTCCTACAATGAGCAGTTCTTC.